The sequence of this T cell receptor beta chain was determined in a study of T cells in pancreatic ductal adenocarcinoma. Points from the study as a whole: Tumor-versus-blood clonality comparisons may be biased toward lower tumor diversity. The resected cohort was biased toward the minority with early-stage disease. Mean clonality was about 0.11 in tumors and about 0.079 in blood, not significantly different. Tumor samples had fewer productive templates and about 8-fold fewer unique clonotypes than blood.

No neoadjuvant therapy was given to the selected pancreatic ductal adenocarcinoma patients before their surgery. Comment on this clone: Its cognate antigen is unknown.

The assay was immunoSEQ multiplex PCR, and TCRdb's table has in-frame clones only and misses some. There are about 29,000 clones in the sample; around 94% occur only once, and roughly 2% lies in the top ten. The sequence was collected from a human donor with pancreatic ductal adenocarcinoma. Sequenced material: PBMCs.

The CDR3 here is CASSPSGGWSGNTIYF. DNA of the CDR3: TGTGCCAGCAGCCCGAGTGGGGGCTGGTCTGGAAACACCATATATTTT. The chain is built from TRBV7-2 and TRBJ1-3; tentative D call: TRBD1 (6 bases). V was trimmed by 5 bases and J by 1 base, leaving 15 bases between them. In germline, CDR1 is SGHTA, CDR2 FQGNSA. The length of the CDR3 is 16 residues.